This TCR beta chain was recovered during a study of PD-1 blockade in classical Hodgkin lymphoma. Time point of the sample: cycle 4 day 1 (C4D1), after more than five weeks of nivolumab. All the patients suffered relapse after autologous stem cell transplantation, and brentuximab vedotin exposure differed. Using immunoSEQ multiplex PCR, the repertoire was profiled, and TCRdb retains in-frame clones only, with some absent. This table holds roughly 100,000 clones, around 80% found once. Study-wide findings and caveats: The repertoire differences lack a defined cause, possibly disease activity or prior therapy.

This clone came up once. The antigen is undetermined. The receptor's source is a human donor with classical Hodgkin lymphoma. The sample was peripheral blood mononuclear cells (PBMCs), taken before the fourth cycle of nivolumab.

The CDR3 sequence: CASSPAGDTQYF. For the CDR3, the DNA is TGTGCCAGCAGCCCCGCCGGAGATACGCAGTATTTT. This rearrangement joins TRBV7-3 to TRBJ2-3; D is unclear. Germline loops: CDR1 SGHTA, CDR2 FQGTGA. Trimming stripped 5 bases from V and 5 bases from J, with 8 bases between. CDR3 length: 12 residues.